The 23 T cell receptor beta chains below come from one sample, sequenced in a study of PD-L1 blockade in urothelial cancer. Sequencing was performed with immunoSEQ multiplex PCR; in TCRdb, only in-frame clones are kept and a portion is missing. Altogether about 30,000 clones are present, over 70% being singletons, with the ten largest covering 3% to 4.5%. The specimen was PBMCs, collected around atezolizumab (anti-PD-L1) treatment. These receptors came from a man aged 50-60 years with urothelial cancer.

CDR3 sequence: CASSRHRGDRVVVGELFF. For the CDR3, the DNA is TGCGCCAGCAGCCGGCACCGAGGGGACAGGGTCGTGGTCGGGGAGCTGTTTTTT. The chain uses TRBV4-1 and TRBJ2-2; 9 bases agree with TRBD1. V was pared by 4 bases and J by 7 bases, with 16 bases of the junction left unmatched. There are 18 residues in the CDR3. Germline values: CDR1 MGHRA, CDR2 YSYEKL.

The chain combines TRBV7-9 with TRBJ1-4; a possible D gene is TRBD1 (5 bases). CDR1 is SEHNR and CDR2 is FQNEAQ in the germline V gene (reference sequence). There are 16 residues in the CDR3. Trimming stripped 3 bases from V and 2 bases from J, with 13 bases between. This CDR3 reads CASSFTGGGTNEKLFF. The CDR3 DNA is TGTGCCAGCAGCTTCACAGGTGGAGGGACTAATGAAAAACTGTTTTTT.

This clone was counted only a few times. CDR3 bases: TGTGCCAGCAGCCTGACGGGGGCTGAAGCTTTCTTT. Protein: CASSLTGAEAFF. The chain uses TRBV7-8 and TRBJ1-1, with D tentatively TRBD1 (5 bases). Germline V lookup: CDR1 SGHVS, CDR2 FQNEAQ. This CDR3 contains 12 residues. V lost 5 bases to trimming and J lost 6 bases, with 10 bases between them.

The CDR3 DNA sequence: TGTGCCAGCAGTTCTCAGATCACCTACAATGAGCAGTTCTTC. Translation: CASSSQITYNEQFF. The chain employs TRBV7-9 and TRBJ2-1; D unclear. V was pared by 6 bases and J by 2 bases, with 11 bases between. CDR1 SEHNR and CDR2 FQNEAQ come from the germline V gene (reference sequence). This CDR3 has 14 residues. The variable domain in full, with the rest retrieved from reference TRBV7-9 and TRBJ2-1, is DTGVSQNPRHKITKRGQNVTFRCDPISEHNRLYWYRQTLGQGPEFLTYFQNEAQLEKSRLLSDRFSAERPKGSFSTLEIQRTEQGDSAMYLCASSSQITYNEQFFGPGTRLTVL.

The genes are TRBV7-9 and TRBJ1-2; D uncertain. This CDR3 spans 15 amino acids. The V gene's germline CDR1 is SEHNR and CDR2 FQNEAQ (reference sequence). Trimming cost V 1 base and J 7 bases, with 16 bases left between them. The CDR3 coding sequence is TGTGCCAGCAGCTTAGGGGTGGCAAGTGGAGCTGGCTACACCTTC. Protein sequence: CASSLGVASGAGYTF.

The V gene is TRBV5-1, the J gene TRBJ2-7, with 7 bases identical to TRBD2. Germline CDR1 SGHRS, CDR2 YFSETQ. This CDR3 has 14 residues. After removal of 0 bases from V and 4 bases from J, the junction contained 4 bases not matched to a gene. The CDR3 bases are TGCGCCAGCAGCTTGGGACTAGCCACGTACGAGCAGTACTTC. This codes for CASSLGLATYEQYF.

The chain joins TRBV6-4 to TRBJ2-3; 8 positions match TRBD2. This CDR3 spans 14 amino acids. Germline V gene data show CDR1 as MRHNA and CDR2 as SNTAGT. J was trimmed by 0 bases and V by 7 bases; bases with no gene match: 3. The CDR3 spells CASTPGGSTDTQYF. Here the CDR3 DNA reads TGTGCCAGCACCCCGGGAGGGAGCACAGATACGCAGTATTTT.

The chain has TRBV7-2 and TRBJ2-1; TRBD2 agrees at 9 bases. V lost 5 bases and J lost 4; bases outside the gene matches: 6. The CDR3 is made up of 15 amino acids. Germline CDR1 is SGHTA and CDR2 is FQGNSA. The CDR3 DNA is TGTGCCAGCAGCCCGGGACTAGCAGATTACAATGAGCAGTTCTTC. Its translation is CASSPGLADYNEQFF.

The chain is built from TRBV5-1 and TRBJ1-5; 11 nucleotides line up with TRBD1. The ends lost 0 bases at V and 2 bases at J; junction bases unmatched: 1. Germline CDR1 and CDR2: SGHRS and YFSETQ. The CDR3 has 16 amino acids. The CDR3 spells CASSLGTGGGNQPQHF. As DNA, the CDR3 is TGCGCCAGCAGCTTGGGGACAGGGGGCGGCAATCAGCCCCAGCATTTT. The full variable domain, rest sourced from reference TRBV5-1 and TRBJ1-5, is KAGVTQTPRYLIKTRGQQVTLSCSPISGHRSVSWYQQTPGQGLQFLFEYFSETQRNKGNFPGRFSGRQFSNSRSEMNVSTLELGDSALYLCASSLGTGGGNQPQHFGDGTRLSIL.

The chain links TRBV5-1 to TRBJ2-2, with 13 bases that match TRBD2. The germline gives CDR1 SGHRS, CDR2 YFSETQ. This CDR3 has 16 residues. The trim removed 4 bases at V and 6 bases at J, leaving 6 bases unmatched. CDR3 in DNA: TGCGCCAGCAGCCCTGGACTAGCGGGAGTGTCCGGGGAGCTGTTTTTT. Amino acid sequence: CASSPGLAGVSGELFF.

A single count supports this clone. The V gene is TRBV11-2, the J gene TRBJ2-7; D is unclear. V gave up 0 bases and J gave up 3 bases, with 3 bases separating them. CDR3 length: 12 amino acids. The germline V gene has CDR1 SGHAT and CDR2 FQNNGV. The CDR3 DNA sequence: TGTGCCAGCAGCTTAGAATACTACGAGCAGTACTTC. This sequence encodes CASSLEYYEQYF.

As DNA, the CDR3 is TGTGCCAGCAGCCCGGGGGGACTAGCAGCAGATACGCAGTATTTT. This encodes CASSPGGLAADTQYF. V is TRBV5-4 and J is TRBJ2-3; the match to TRBD2 covers 9 bases. The V segment lost 4 bases and the J segment 4 bases; nucleotides outside the gene matches: 7. The CDR3 runs to 15 residues. Germline V gene lookup returns CDR1 SGHNT and CDR2 YYREEE (reference sequence).

The rearrangement joins TRBV27 to TRBJ2-3; possibly TRBD2 for D (6 bases). The CDR3 contains 13 residues. From germline, CDR1 is MNHEY and CDR2 SMNVEV (reference sequence). V was cut by 5 bases and J by 4 bases, with 10 bases left in between. The CDR3 loop is CASSGRGSDTQYF. The DNA of the CDR3 is TGTGCCAGCAGTGGGCGGGGATCAGATACGCAGTATTTT.

This chain links TRBV19 with TRBJ1-5, with D perhaps TRBD1 (5 bases). Germline values: CDR1 LNHDA, CDR2 SQIVND (reference sequence). Trimming pared 1 base from V and 2 bases from J, leaving 12 bases between. This CDR3 region has 16 residues. The CDR3 region has the DNA TGTGCCAGTAGTATAGCCGGGGGTTCGGGCAATCAGCCCCAGCATTTT. It yields the protein CASSIAGGSGNQPQHF.

V usage is TRBV27 and J usage is TRBJ2-3, with 12 bases aligning to TRBD2. The germline gives CDR1 MNHEY, CDR2 SMNVEV (reference sequence). V gave up 6 bases and J gave up 2 bases; unmatched junction bases: 6. CDR3 length: 16 amino acids. CDR3 region: CASRLAGGVPTDTQYF. CDR3 coding DNA: TGTGCCAGCAGGCTAGCGGGGGGGGTACCCACAGATACGCAGTATTTT.

The chain recombines TRBV11-2 with TRBJ2-7; D not resolved. Germline loops: CDR1 SGHAT, CDR2 FQNNGV. The CDR3 is 13 residues long. Trimming removed 0 bases from V and 4 bases from J, with 7 bases in between. DNA for the CDR3: TGTGCCAGCAGCTTAGAATGGGCGTACGAGCAGTACTTC. Protein sequence: CASSLEWAYEQYF.

Remarks on this clone: The junction shows a germline mismatch at one end, possibly a read error. V usage is TRBV29-1 and J usage is TRBJ1-3; D not certain. The CDR3 sequence is 13 residues long. Germline V gene sequence: CDR1 SQVTM, CDR2 ANQGSEA. In DNA form, the CDR3 reads TGCAGCGGTGAATTTAGCTCTGGAAACACCATATATTTT. Translated, it gives CSGEFSSGNTIYF.

The V gene is TRBV28, the J gene TRBJ1-5; D gene unclear. The CDR3 contains 15 residues. Germline V lookup: CDR1 MDHEN, CDR2 SYDVKM. Trimming left V 5 bases short and J 3 bases short, with 14 bases between. The CDR3 loop is CASSPPAAFNQPQHF. CDR3 sequence (DNA): TGTGCCAGCAGTCCGCCCGCCGCGTTCAATCAGCCCCAGCATTTT.

J is TRBJ2-7 and V is TRBV6-5, with D perhaps matching TRBD1 (6 bases). This CDR3 is 15 amino acids long. The germline V and J ends were trimmed by 2 bases and 3 bases, with 14 bases remaining between them. Germline V gene sequence: CDR1 MNHEY, CDR2 SVGAGI. The CDR3 bases are TGTGCCAGCAGTTACGCTCCAGGGGATAACTACGAGCAGTACTTC. Translating gives CASSYAPGDNYEQYF.

The rearrangement links TRBV19 to TRBJ2-5, with a weak D call TRBD1 (5 bases). Trimming stripped 3 bases from V and 0 bases from J, with 8 bases between. CDR1 is LNHDA, CDR2 SQIVND, per germline (reference sequence). The CDR3 consists of 14 residues. The CDR3 sequence: CASSIDSNQETQYF. DNA for the CDR3: TGTGCCAGTAGTATCGACAGTAACCAAGAGACCCAGTACTTC.

The chain uses TRBV2 and TRBJ2-3; perhaps TRBD1 as D (5 bases). Germline V gives CDR1 SNHLY, CDR2 FYNNEI. Trimming removed 10 bases at V and 7 bases at J, with 24 bases between. The CDR3 is made up of 15 amino acids. CDR3 coding DNA: TGTGCCACGACAGCTTCGCTAAGGGTCGGAAATACGCAGTATTTT. It encodes CATTASLRVGNTQYF.

V gene TRBV14 combines with J gene TRBJ1-1, with a possible D match to TRBD1 (5 bases). The CDR3 totals 14 residues. V was clipped by 2 bases and J by 1 base, with 8 bases between them. From germline, CDR1 is SGHDN and CDR2 FVKESK. CDR3 loop: CASSQQGWNTEAFF. For the CDR3, the DNA is TGTGCCAGCAGCCAACAGGGTTGGAACACTGAAGCTTTCTTT.

The chain is built from TRBV11-2 and TRBJ2-5; possible D gene TRBD2, 7 bases. Germline CDR1 SGHAT, CDR2 FQNNGV. The V end lost 8 bases, the J end lost 4 bases, and 20 bases lay between the germline ends. This CDR3 is 15 amino acids long. The CDR3 DNA is TGTGCCAGCGCCAGCGGGACATTCGCTTTAGAGACCCAGTACTTC. Translation: CASASGTFALETQYF. The whole variable domain, filled in from reference TRBV11-2 and TRBJ2-5, reads EAGVAQSPRYKIIEKRQSVAFWCNPISGHATLYWYQQILGQGPKLLIQFQNNGVVDDSQLPKDRFSAERLKGVDSTLKIQPAKLEDSAVYLCASASGTFALETQYFGPGTRLLVL.